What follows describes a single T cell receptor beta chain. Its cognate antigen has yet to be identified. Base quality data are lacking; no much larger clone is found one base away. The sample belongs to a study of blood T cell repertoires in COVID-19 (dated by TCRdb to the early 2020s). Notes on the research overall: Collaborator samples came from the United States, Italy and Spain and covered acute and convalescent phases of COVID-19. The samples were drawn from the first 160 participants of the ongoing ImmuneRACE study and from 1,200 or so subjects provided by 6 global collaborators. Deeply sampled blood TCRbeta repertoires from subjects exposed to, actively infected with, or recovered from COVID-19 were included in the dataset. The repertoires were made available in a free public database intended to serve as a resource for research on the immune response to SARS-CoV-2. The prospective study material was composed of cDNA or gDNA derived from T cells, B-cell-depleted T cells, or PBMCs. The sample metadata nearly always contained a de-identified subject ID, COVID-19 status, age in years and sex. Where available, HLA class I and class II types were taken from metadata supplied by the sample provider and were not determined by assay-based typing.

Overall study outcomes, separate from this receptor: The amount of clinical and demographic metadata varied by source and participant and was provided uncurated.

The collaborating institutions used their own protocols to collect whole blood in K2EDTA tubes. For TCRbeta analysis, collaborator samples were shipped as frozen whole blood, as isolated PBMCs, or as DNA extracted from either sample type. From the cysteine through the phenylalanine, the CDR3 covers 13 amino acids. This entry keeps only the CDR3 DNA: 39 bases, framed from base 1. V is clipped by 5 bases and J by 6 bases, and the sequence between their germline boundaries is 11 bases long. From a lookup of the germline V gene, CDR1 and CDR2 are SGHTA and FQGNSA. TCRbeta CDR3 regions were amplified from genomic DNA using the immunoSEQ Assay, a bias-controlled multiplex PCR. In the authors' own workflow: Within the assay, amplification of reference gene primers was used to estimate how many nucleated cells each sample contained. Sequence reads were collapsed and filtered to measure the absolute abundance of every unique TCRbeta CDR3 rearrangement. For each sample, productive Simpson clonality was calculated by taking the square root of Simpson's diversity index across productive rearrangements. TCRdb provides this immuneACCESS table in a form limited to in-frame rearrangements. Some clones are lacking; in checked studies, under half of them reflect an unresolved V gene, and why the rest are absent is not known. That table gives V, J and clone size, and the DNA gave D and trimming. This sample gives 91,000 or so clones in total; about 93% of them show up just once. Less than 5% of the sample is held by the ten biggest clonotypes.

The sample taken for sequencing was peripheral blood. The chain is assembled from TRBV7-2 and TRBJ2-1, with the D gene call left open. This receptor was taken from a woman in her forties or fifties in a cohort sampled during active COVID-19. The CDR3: CASSQPSVNEQFF. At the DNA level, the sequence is TGTGCCAGCAGCCAACCCAGCGTCAATGAGCAGTTCTTC.